This T cell receptor beta chain was sequenced during a study of vaccination effects on CD4 cells after COVID-19. Study findings and constraints: Long after vaccination, the clones induced by infection and by vaccine shrank markedly in size.

The V gene's germline CDR1 is SGHRS and CDR2 YFSETQ. The V and J ends lost 1 base and 4 bases, in that order; junction bases with no gene match: 6. The CDR3 covers 15 residues. Upon completion of 10 to 11 days in culture, CD4+ T cells were isolated. Every participant took two doses of the BNT162b2 or mRNA-1273 vaccine. The healthy vaccine recipients, who had no prior SARS-CoV-2 infection, showed negative nucleocapsid antibodies. The table came from immunoSEQ multiplex PCR; TCRdb's copy has only in-frame clones and leaves some out. The table records about 66,000 clones, under 80% of them present only once. This clone was counted between two and nine times. Antigen unknown.

The sequence was collected from a human donor who received a COVID-19 vaccine. This material consisted of CD4+ T cells from PBMCs cultured without peptide, taken after COVID-19 vaccination. The V and J genes are TRBV5-1 and TRBJ1-2, with 8 positions matching TRBD1. The CDR3 reads CASSLWQGASYGYTF. CDR3 bases: TGCGCCAGCAGCTTGTGGCAGGGGGCTTCCTATGGCTACACCTTC.